The clone carrying this T cell receptor (beta chain) was seen a few times. Its antigen is as yet unknown. Study-wide points: Tumor-infiltrating Treg TCR alpha and beta sequences overlapped most with tumor naive CD4+ T cells, then blood naive. Tumor memory CD4+ T cell TCR gene usage was found to cluster with blood and lymph node memory CD4+ cells and with lymph node naive CD4+ cells.

Semi-nested PCR with Nested Universal Primer A followed constant-region reverse priming of full-length variable regions. TCRdb re-called the 5' RACE reads through MiXCR, storing one row per CDR3 protein. Of some 30,000 distinct CDR3 sequences in the sample, roughly 30% were seen once. The sorted Tregs were CD4+CD25+CD127-/low cells. CDR3 size: 12 residues. Trimming shortened V by 3 bases and J by 5 bases, and 7 bases separated the two germline ends. The germline V gene has CDR1 SNHLY and CDR2 FYNNEI. The rearrangement links TRBV2 to TRBJ1-1; D gene ambiguous. The sequence derives from a female donor with breast cancer. The sequenced sample was tumor-infiltrating Tregs sorted from the breast tumor. In DNA form, the CDR3 reads TGTGCCAGCAGTGAGAACAGAACTGAAGCTTTCTTT. The encoded protein is CASSENRTEAFF.